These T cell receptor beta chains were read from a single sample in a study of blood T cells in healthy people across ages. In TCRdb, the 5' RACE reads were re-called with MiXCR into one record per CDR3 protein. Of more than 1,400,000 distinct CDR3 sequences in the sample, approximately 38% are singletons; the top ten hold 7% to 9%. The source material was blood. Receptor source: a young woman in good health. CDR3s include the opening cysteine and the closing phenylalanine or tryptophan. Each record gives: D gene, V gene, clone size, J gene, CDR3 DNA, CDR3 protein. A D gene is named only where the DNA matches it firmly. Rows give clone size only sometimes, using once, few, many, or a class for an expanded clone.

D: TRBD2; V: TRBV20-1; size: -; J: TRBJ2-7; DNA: TGCAGTGCAACGGGACTAGCGGACTACGAGCAGTACTTC; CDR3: CSATGLADYEQYF
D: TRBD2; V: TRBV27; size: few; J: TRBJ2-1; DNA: TGTGCCAGCAGGCCCCCGGGACTAGCAAATGAGCAGTTCTTC; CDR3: CASRPPGLANEQFF
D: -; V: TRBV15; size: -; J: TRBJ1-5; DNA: TGTGCCACCAGCAGAAAAACAGGGACTATGGGCAATCAGCCCCAGCATTTT; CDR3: CATSRKTGTMGNQPQHF
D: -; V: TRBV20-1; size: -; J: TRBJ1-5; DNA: TGCAGTGCTAGAGATGGGAGTCAGCCCCAGCATTTT; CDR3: CSARDGSQPQHF
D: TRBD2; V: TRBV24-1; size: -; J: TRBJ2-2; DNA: TGTGCCACCAGTGACGGGGGACTAGGGGTCACCGGGGAGCTGTTTTTT; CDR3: CATSDGGLGVTGELFF
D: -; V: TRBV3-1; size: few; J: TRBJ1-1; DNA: TGTGCCAGCGGGGCTCCCGGGGCTTTCTTT; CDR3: CASGAPGAFF
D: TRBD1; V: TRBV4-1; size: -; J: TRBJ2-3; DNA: TGCGCCAGCAGCCATCCGAGGGATGAGAGACAGGGGATTACAGATACGCAGTATTTT; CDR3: CASSHPRDERQGITDTQYF
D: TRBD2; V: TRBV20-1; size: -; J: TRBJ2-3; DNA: TGCAGTGCTTTGGTGGGAGGGCAAACGCAGTATTTT; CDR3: CSALVGGQTQYF
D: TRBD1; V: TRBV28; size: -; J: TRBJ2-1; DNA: TGTGCCAGCAGAGAGACCGGGACAGGCATTTATGAGCAGTTCTTC; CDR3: CASRETGTGIYEQFF
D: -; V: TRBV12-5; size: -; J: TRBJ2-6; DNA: TGTGCTAGTGGTTTGGGGTCGGTCACCTCTGGGGCCAACGTCCTGACTTTC; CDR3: CASGLGSVTSGANVLTF
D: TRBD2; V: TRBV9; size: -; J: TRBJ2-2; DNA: TGTGCCAGCAGCCCCCGAGGTGCTAGCGGGGGGTTCAACACCGGGGAGCTGTTTTTT; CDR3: CASSPRGASGGFNTGELFF
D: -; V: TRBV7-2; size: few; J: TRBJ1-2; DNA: TGTGCCAGCAGCTCACCGCCTCTAGGTCCCAAAGGCTACACCTTC; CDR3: CASSSPPLGPKGYTF
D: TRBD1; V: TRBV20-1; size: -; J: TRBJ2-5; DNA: TGCAGTGCTAGCGAGACAGGGGGCGCTAGGGAGACCCAGTACTTC; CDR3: CSASETGGARETQYF
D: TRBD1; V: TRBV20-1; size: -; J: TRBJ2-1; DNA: TGCAGTGCTCGAAACCCCAGGACAGGGCTAAACCAAGAGACCCAGTTCTTC; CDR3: CSARNPRTGLNQETQFF
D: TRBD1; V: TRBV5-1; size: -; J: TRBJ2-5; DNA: TGCGCCAGCAGCTTGTCGGTCGTCCAAGGGGGCGGTGAGACCCAGTACTTC; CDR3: CASSLSVVQGGGETQYF
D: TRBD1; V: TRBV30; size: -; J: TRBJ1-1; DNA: TGTGCCTGGGGACAGGGTTTCGGTCGGAACACTGAAGCTTTCTTT; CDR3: CAWGQGFGRNTEAFF
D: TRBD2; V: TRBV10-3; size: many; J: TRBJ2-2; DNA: TGTGCCATCAGTGATGGGACTAGCGGGAACACCGGGGAGCTGTTTTTT; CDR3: CAISDGTSGNTGELFF
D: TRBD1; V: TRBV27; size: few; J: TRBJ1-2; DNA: TGTGCCAGCAGTTCTATCCCCCCCTTTGAGGGGGCGAGTGACTATGGCTACACCTTC; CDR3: CASSSIPPFEGASDYGYTF
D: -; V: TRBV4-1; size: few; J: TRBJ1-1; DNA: TGCGCCAGCAGCCAAGAAAAGTCAGGATCGGGGACTGAAGCTTTCTTT; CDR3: CASSQEKSGSGTEAFF
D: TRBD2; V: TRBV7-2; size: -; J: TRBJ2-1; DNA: TGTGCCAGCAGCTTAACTGTTAGCGGGTCTAAACTCTCCTACAATGAGCAGTTCTTC; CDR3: CASSLTVSGSKLSYNEQFF
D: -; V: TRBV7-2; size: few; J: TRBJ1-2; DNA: TGTGCCAGCAGTTGGCTGAATAACTATGGCTACACCTTC; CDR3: CASSWLNNYGYTF
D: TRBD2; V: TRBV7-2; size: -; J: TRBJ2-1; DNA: TGTGCCAGCAGCTTTACTAGCGTTGAGCAGTTCTTC; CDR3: CASSFTSVEQFF
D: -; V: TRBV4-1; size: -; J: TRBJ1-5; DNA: TGCGCCAGCAGCCAAGAGCATCGACGACTGATGAATCAGCCCCAGCATTTT; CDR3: CASSQEHRRLMNQPQHF
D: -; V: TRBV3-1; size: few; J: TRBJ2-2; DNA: TGTGCCAGCAGCCAATTCCAAGCGGACACCGGGGAGCTGTTTTTT; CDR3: CASSQFQADTGELFF
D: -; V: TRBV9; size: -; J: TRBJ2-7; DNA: TGTGCCAGCAGCGTAGGTTTGAATCAGGCAGGCGAGCAGTACTTC; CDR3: CASSVGLNQAGEQYF
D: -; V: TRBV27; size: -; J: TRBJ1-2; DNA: TGTGCCACCGCCCAGGGACCGGGGCTTGGCTACACCTTC; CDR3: CATAQGPGLGYTF
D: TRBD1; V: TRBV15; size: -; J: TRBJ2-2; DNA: TGTGCCACCAGCAGAGGACAGGGGACCGGGGAGCTGTTTTTT; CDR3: CATSRGQGTGELFF
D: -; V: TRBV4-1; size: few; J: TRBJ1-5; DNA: TGCGCCAGCAGCCAAGAATTTATGAGGAGCGGTAGGCCCCAGCATTTT; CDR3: CASSQEFMRSGRPQHF
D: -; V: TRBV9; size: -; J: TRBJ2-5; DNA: TGTGCCAGCGGTGGGGGGTACAATGAGCAGTACTTC; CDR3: CASGGGYNEQYF
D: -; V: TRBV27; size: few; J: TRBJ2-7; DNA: TGTGCCAGCAGCCCCCAGGGCAGGAATTCAGGCGAGCAGTACTTC; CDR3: CASSPQGRNSGEQYF
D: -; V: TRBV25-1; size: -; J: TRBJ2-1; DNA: TGTGCCAGCAGCCTGATCCCAGGGAATGAGCAGTTCTTC; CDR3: CASSLIPGNEQFF
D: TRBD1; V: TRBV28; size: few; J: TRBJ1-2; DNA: TGTGCCAGCAGTTTAACAGGGGGCGAGTATTATGGCTACACCTTC; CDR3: CASSLTGGEYYGYTF
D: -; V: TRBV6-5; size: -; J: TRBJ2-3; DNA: TGTGCCAGCAGTGACACGGGGGATATGCAGTATTTT; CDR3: CASSDTGDMQYF
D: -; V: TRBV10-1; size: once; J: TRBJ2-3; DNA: TGCGCCAGCAGTGATCGGCTAGTGGGAGCTAAAAAATCGGATACGCAGTATTTT; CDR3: CASSDRLVGAKKSDTQYF
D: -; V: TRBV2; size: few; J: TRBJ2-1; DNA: TGTGCCAGCAGTGGGGAGAACAATGAGCAGTTCTTC; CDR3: CASSGENNEQFF
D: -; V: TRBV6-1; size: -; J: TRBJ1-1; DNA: TGTGCCCTCCTAGGGGACCTTGGCACTGAAGCTTTCTTT; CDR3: CALLGDLGTEAFF
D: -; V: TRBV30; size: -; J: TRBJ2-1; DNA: TGTGCCTGGAGCTCCCGGGCAACCGGGAATGAGCAGTTCTTC; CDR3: CAWSSRATGNEQFF
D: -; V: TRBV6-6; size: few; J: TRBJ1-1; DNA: TGTGCCAGCAGTTCGACCCTGAGAGAGACTGAAGCTTTCTTT; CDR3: CASSSTLRETEAFF
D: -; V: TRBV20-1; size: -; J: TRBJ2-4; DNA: TGCAGTGCTCCTCCAGGGGTGGGCAAAAACATTCAGTACTTC; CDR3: CSAPPGVGKNIQYF
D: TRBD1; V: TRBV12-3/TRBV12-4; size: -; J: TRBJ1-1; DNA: TGTGCCAGCAGTTTCCAGGGGGCTTACTTGAACACTGAAGCTTTCTTT; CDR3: CASSFQGAYLNTEAFF
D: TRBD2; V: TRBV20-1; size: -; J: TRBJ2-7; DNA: TGCAGTGCTAGCTCCATTATAGCGGGAGCCTACGAGCAGTACTTC; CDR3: CSASSIIAGAYEQYF